This record concerns one T cell receptor (beta chain) sequence. In this sample, this clone turned up once. Its antigen is currently not known. The input lacks base qualities; no much larger clone sits a single base away. The sample is drawn from a study of shared clonotypes between healthy human individuals (dated by TCRdb to about 2020). Regarding the research as a whole: The cohort included a few men and a couple of women between 18 and 49 years of age. The study deeply sequenced blood TCR repertoires of about 5 healthy adults to estimate repertoire size and the extent of clonotype sharing between individuals. Each donor's leukapheresis produced roughly between roughly 0.9 and 8.9 billion PBMCs. Per donor, three plates each were used for CD4 naive and CD4 memory, two for CD8 naive, and one for CD8 memory. Different laboratories and diverse techniques were used to prepare libraries and sequence TCR repertoires, to increase sequencing depth and limit assay-specific biases.

The donors were healthy, HIV-negative adults who had no recently reported acute infections or vaccinations. All donors were Caucasian adults living in Nashville, Tennessee, USA. CD4+ T cells were enriched by magnetic negative selection, after which naive cells were positively selected on CD45RA and the negative fraction was taken as the memory subset. Blood was collected by leukapheresis, and PBMCs were isolated by Ficoll-Histopaque density gradient centrifugation and then cryopreserved in liquid nitrogen vapor phase. Analytical flow cytometry was used to check the purity and quantity of each magnetically sorted T cell population. Each sorted fraction had its genomic DNA isolated and then quantified by UV absorbance on a Nanodrop 2000c. The research as a whole found: The small number of donors limited the genetic and exposure-history diversity represented. Sampling was restricted to blood, and TCR repertoires in tissues likely differ from the TCR repertoires found in blood. Naive subsets generally had larger estimated clonotype richness than memory subsets did. About 5% of naive CD4, 3.5% of naive CD8, 2% to 2.5% of memory CD4, and 0.4% of memory CD8 clonotypes were shared across a few donors. Pairwise subsampling indicated that sequencing depth was expected to affect the degree of clonotype sharing among donors. Even with the large sequencing depth, rarefaction of the sorted-subset datasets indicated that sequencing was incomplete. Compared with non-shared clonotypes, the clonotypes found in all four sorted-subset donors had higher generation probabilities.

Using the deep immunoSEQ assay, TCR CDR3 regions were amplified from genomic DNA by multiplex PCR. For each cell subset, the extracted genomic DNA was distributed evenly across all wells of several immunoSEQ 96-well plates, and each plate served as one replicate. For sorted subsets, around 200 ng genomic DNA, equal to 30,000 to 35,000 T cell genomes, was loaded into each replicate PCR. Purified libraries were quantified with a Qubit 3.0 fluorometer, sized on a Bioanalyzer 2100, and re-quantified with the KAPA Library Quantification kit. Every immunoSEQ 96-well plate was sequenced on a dedicated single-read 150-cycle Illumina NextSeq 550 flow cell. In the paper's pipeline: Because the immunoSEQ output included only junctional sequences and no quality scores, the filtering could not be the same as the filtering used for full-length reads. To assign V/J genes and CDR3, sequences were annotated against IMGT germline references using PyIR, a Python wrapper for IgBLAST v1.9. Any read was removed if the V/J assignment was weak (E-value above 1e-6), the CDR3 was missing, or the read contained stop codons, out-of-frame junctions, or ambiguous translated residues. V3J clonotypes were defined by identical inferred V gene, J gene, and CDR3 amino acid sequence. Percentage overlap between repertoires was calculated by dividing the number of shared unique clonotypes by the size of the smaller repertoire. Three approaches were used to assess repertoire richness: RTK rarefaction, the Chao1 estimator, and Recon v2.1 estimates of unobserved clonotypes. Generation probabilities for all TCRbeta clonotypes obtained by the gDNA method from a handful of donors were computed using OLGA. Entries here come from immuneACCESS through TCRdb and include only in-frame sequences with V and J called. Some clones fail to appear in such tables; in the studies checked, an unresolved V gene covers under half of the shortfall, and the cause of the remainder is unknown. That table is the source of V, J and clone size, and D and trimming were worked out from the DNA. The sample yields approximately 1,500,000 clones; roughly 96% were counted once. The ten most abundant clones make up about 1.2% of the sample.

V and J are trimmed by 7 bases and 4 bases, and the gene matches miss 9 bases of the junction. Counted from cysteine to phenylalanine, this CDR3 has 15 amino acids. Only the CDR3 DNA is retained, 45 bases long and in frame from the first base. Looking up the germline V gene yields CDR1 SGHTA and CDR2 FQGTGA. The chain is assembled from TRBV7-3 and TRBJ2-3, and TRBD1 aligns with 9 junction nucleotides. This TCR derives from a man under 40 in good health. Sequenced input: naive CD4+ T cells sorted from blood. The sample's cell subset or site label, in plain terms: CD45RA+ positively selected. Here is the DNA: TGTGCCAGCACACGCGGGACAGGGCCGTCAGATACGCAGTATTTT. This yields the protein CASTRGTGPSDTQYF.